The 18 T cell receptor beta chains presented below share a single source sample, sequenced in a study of T cells in localized non-small cell lung cancer. Libraries were prepared by immunoSEQ multiplex PCR; TCRdb keeps only in-frame clonotypes and omits some of them. This sample has over 25,000 clones; 90% occur once, and the top ten carry roughly 0.99%. The source was peripheral blood, collected before any cancer treatment. The receptors were gathered from a woman aged 35 to 70 with stage I lung adenocarcinoma.

In its sample, this clone was seen once. This sequence joins TRBV5-4 and TRBJ2-1, with D perhaps matching TRBD1 (6 bases). Trimming pared 1 base from V and 7 bases from J, leaving 15 bases between. The CDR3 is 15 residues long. From germline, CDR1 is SGHNT and CDR2 YYREEE (reference sequence). CDR3 region: CASSLTGPTGNEQFF. The CDR3 DNA is TGTGCCAGCAGCTTGACAGGGCCCACTGGTAATGAGCAGTTCTTC.

The chain recombines TRBV5-4 with TRBJ2-5; the D is unclear. CDR1 SGHNT and CDR2 YYREEE come from the germline V gene (reference sequence). This CDR3 has 12 residues. The V end lost 0 bases, the J end lost 13 bases, and 13 bases lay between the germline ends. The CDR3 sequence is CASSLAGLPPYF. In DNA, the CDR3 is TGTGCCAGCAGCTTGGCCGGTCTGCCCCCGTACTTC.

V gene TRBV11-2 combines with J gene TRBJ1-5; D gene uncertain. The V end lost 5 bases, the J end lost 1 base, and 9 bases lay between the germline ends. Germline values: CDR1 SGHAT, CDR2 FQNNGV. The CDR3 is made up of 14 amino acids. CDR3 region: CASSILGSNQPQHF. CDR3 nucleotides: TGTGCCAGCAGCATACTTGGGAGCAATCAGCCCCAGCATTTT.

This chain joins TRBV29-1 and TRBJ1-5; maybe TRBD1 (5 bases). Per germline, CDR1 SQVTM and CDR2 ANQGSEA. There are 12 residues in the CDR3. The V and J ends lost 6 bases and 5 bases respectively, with 11 bases between them. CDR3 bases: TGCAGCGTCCGGGACCTAGATCAGCCCCAGCATTTT. Amino acid sequence: CSVRDLDQPQHF.

CDR3 coding DNA: TGCAGCGTTGGTTGGGCGGATAATGAAAAACTGTTTTTT. Protein product: CSVGWADNEKLFF. The chain couples TRBV29-1 to TRBJ1-4; D gene unclear. The CDR3 runs to 13 residues. Germline assignment: CDR1 SQVTM and CDR2 ANQGSEA. V shed 4 bases and J shed 4 bases, with 10 bases lying between them.

The V call is TRBV5-4, the J call TRBJ2-7, with TRBD2 matching over 11 bases. With V trimmed by 4 bases and J by 5 bases, 17 bases remained unmatched. The CDR3 runs 18 residues. CDR1 and CDR2 (germline): SGHNT, YYREEE (reference sequence). This chain's CDR3 is CASSPQPPTSGSLDEQYF. The CDR3 DNA follows: TGTGCCAGCAGCCCCCAACCCCCTACTAGCGGGAGTTTGGACGAGCAGTACTTC. Variable domain in full (rest from reference TRBV5-4 and TRBJ2-7): ETGVTQSPTHLIKTRGQQVTLRCSSQSGHNTVSWYQQALGQGPQFIFQYYREEENGRGNFPPRFSGLQFPNYSSELNVNALELDDSALYLCASSPQPPTSGSLDEQYFGPGTRLTVT.

V usage is TRBV4-3 and J usage is TRBJ2-1; D unclear. In germline, CDR1 is LGHNA, CDR2 YSLEER. V lost 0 bases to trimming and J lost 7 bases, with 13 bases between them. This CDR3 spans 15 amino acids. Here the CDR3 DNA reads TGCGCCAGCAGCCAAGATTGGAGTAGGGATAATGAGCAGTTCTTC. Translating gives CASSQDWSRDNEQFF.

The chain is built from TRBV7-2 and TRBJ2-5, with D perhaps TRBD1 or TRBD2 (6 bases each). The CDR3 spans 17 residues. V shed 3 bases and J shed 5 bases, with 22 bases lying between them. Germline values: CDR1 SGHTA, CDR2 FQGNSA. CDR3 sequence reads: CASSFLGPEQGRETQYF. The CDR3, as DNA: TGTGCCAGCAGCTTCTTAGGGCCCGAGCAGGGGAGGGAGACCCAGTACTTC.

The chain has TRBV19 and TRBJ1-1; no firm D call. CDR3 length: 13 amino acids. The germline gives CDR1 LNHDA, CDR2 SQIVND (reference sequence). With 10 bases removed from V and 2 bases from J, the gap between germline ends came to 14 bases. Here the CDR3 DNA reads TGTGCCACGAGGACGGTGAGCAACACTGAAGCTTTCTTT. As protein: CATRTVSNTEAFF. Together with reference TRBV19 and TRBJ1-1, the CDR3 gives the full variable domain: DGGITQSPKYLFRKEGQNVTLSCEQNLNHDAMYWYRQDPGQGLRLIYYSQIVNDFQKGDIAEGYSVSREKKESFPLTVTSAQKNPTAFYLCATRTVSNTEAFFGQGTRLTVV.

Here the CDR3 reads CASSVAPTSDNYGYTF. The CDR3 bases are TGTGCCAGCAGCGTAGCACCGACCTCTGATAACTATGGCTACACCTTC. The rearrangement joins TRBV9 to TRBJ1-2; D uncertain. V lost 0 bases, J lost 1 base, and 13 bases lay in between. This CDR3 contains 16 residues. Germline V gene data show CDR1 as SGDLS and CDR2 as YYNGEE.

The chain has TRBV4-1 and TRBJ2-2; TRBD1 matches at 7 bases. The length of the CDR3 is 16 residues. Germline assignment: CDR1 MGHRA and CDR2 YSYEKL. The trim removed 1 base at V and 0 bases at J, leaving 2 bases unmatched. This CDR3 is CASSQGQGANTGELFF. The CDR3, as DNA: TGCGCCAGCAGCCAAGGACAGGGTGCGAACACCGGGGAGCTGTTTTTT.

The gene calls are TRBV7-2 and TRBJ2-3; D not resolved. This CDR3 has 14 amino acids. Germline V gene data show CDR1 as SGHTA and CDR2 as FQGNSA. V was clipped by 4 bases and J by 4 bases, with 12 bases between them. DNA for the CDR3: TGTGCCAGCAGCTCCCGTCGAGTAGCAGATACGCAGTATTTT. Protein: CASSSRRVADTQYF.

CDR3 sequence reads: CASSFLSGRGEQYF. The CDR3 coding sequence is TGTGCCAGCAGCTTTCTCAGCGGGAGAGGCGAGCAGTACTTC. The chain employs TRBV7-2 and TRBJ2-7; 8 bases map to TRBD2. The V and J ends lost 3 bases and 6 bases, in that order; junction bases with no gene match: 7. The germline gives CDR1 SGHTA, CDR2 FQGNSA. CDR3 size: 14 residues. The variable domain in full, completed from reference TRBV7-2 and TRBJ2-7, reads GAGVSQSPSNKVTEKGKDVELRCDPISGHTALYWYRQSLGQGLEFLIYFQGNSAPDKSGLPSDRFSAERTGGSVSTLTIQRTQQEDSAVYLCASSFLSGRGEQYFGPGTRLTVT.

The CDR3 region is CASSLQGSYGYTF. CDR3 in DNA: TGTGCCAGCAGCTTACAGGGATCCTATGGCTACACCTTC. The rearrangement joins TRBV7-2 to TRBJ1-2, with a possible D match to TRBD1 (5 bases). Germline loops: CDR1 SGHTA, CDR2 FQGNSA. The germline V and J ends were trimmed by 2 bases and 4 bases, with 8 bases remaining between them. The CDR3 is made up of 13 amino acids.

This clone was recorded only once. The chain links TRBV7-2 to TRBJ1-4; 7 bases match TRBD1. Germline CDR1 reads SGHTA; CDR2 reads FQGNSA. Losses at the gene ends were 5 bases for V and 10 bases for J; bases not matched to a gene: 10. The CDR3 sequence is 14 residues long. The CDR3 spells CASSRGTVDGKLFF. The CDR3 nucleotides read TGTGCCAGCAGCCGAGGGACAGTCGATGGAAAACTGTTTTTT.

This clone showed up just once. The chain is built from TRBV7-8 and TRBJ2-5, with 7 bases aligning to TRBD1. V lost 5 bases and J lost 1; bases outside the gene matches: 1. Germline V gene lookup returns CDR1 SGHVS and CDR2 FQNEAQ. The length of the CDR3 is 13 residues. DNA for the CDR3: TGTGCCAGCAGCCGGGACAGCCAAGAGACCCAGTACTTC. Its protein product is CASSRDSQETQYF.

The chain joins TRBV9 to TRBJ2-3; unclear D gene. V lost 7 bases, J lost 0 bases, and 15 bases lay in between. Germline V gives CDR1 SGDLS, CDR2 YYNGEE. The CDR3 length is 15 residues. CDR3 protein: CASGRSAFSTDTQYF. The CDR3 bases are TGTGCCAGCGGAAGGTCAGCGTTTAGCACAGATACGCAGTATTTT.

The rearrangement joins TRBV7-2 to TRBJ2-1; D remains unclear. The germline CDR1 and CDR2 sequences are SGHTA and FQGNSA. The CDR3 sequence is 14 residues long. The V end lost 0 bases, the J end lost 11 bases, and 14 bases lay between the germline ends. The CDR3 DNA follows: TGTGCCAGCAGCTTAGCGCTAGACTCCTCTAAGCAGTTCTTC. Translated: CASSLALDSSKQFF.